A selection of T cell receptor beta chains follows, all from one sample in a study of blood T cell repertoires in COVID-19. Libraries were prepared by immunoSEQ multiplex PCR; TCRdb keeps only in-frame clonotypes and omits some of them. The data show under 200,000 clones, roughly nine tenths seen once. The sequencing input was peripheral blood. The receptors stem from a man between 65 and 85 years old with acute or convalescent COVID-19. Both conserved end residues are part of each CDR3. D genes are given only for firm matches. Expanded clones get a size class; other rows say once, few or many, or leave the size out.

D,J,V,size,DNA,CDR3
.,TRBJ1-1,TRBV5-1,.,TGCGCCAGCAGCTTATTTGGGGGGAGGAACACTGAAGCTTTCTTT,CASSLFGGRNTEAFF
TRBD1,TRBJ1-5,TRBV7-8,few,TGTGCCAGCAGCTTAACGGGACAGCTCTATAGCAATCAGCCCCAGCATTTT,CASSLTGQLYSNQPQHF
TRBD1,TRBJ2-7,TRBV27,.,TGTGCCAGCAGTTTACGGGCCAGGGGGCAAAAGTACGAGCAGTACTTC,CASSLRARGQKYEQYF
.,TRBJ2-6,TRBV10-2,once,TGCGCCAGCAGTCCCTCCGGGGCAGGGGTCTCTGGGGCCAACGTCCTGACTTTC,CASSPSGAGVSGANVLTF
TRBD1,TRBJ2-1,TRBV6-2/TRBV6-3,.,TGTGCCAGCAGTTACTCAATTGGACAGGGGATAGGTGAGCAGTTCTTC,CASSYSIGQGIGEQFF
TRBD2,TRBJ2-1,TRBV9,.,TGTGCCAGCAGCGTAGAAGTCTATGATCGCGGGGGAACACCTGAGCAGTTCTTC,CASSVEVYDRGGTPEQFF
TRBD2,TRBJ2-5,TRBV7-9,.,TGTGCCAGCAGCCCGCGGGGGGGGACAGCCACGGGCCAAGAGACCCAGTACTTC,CASSPRGGTATGQETQYF
.,TRBJ1-5,TRBV9,.,TGTGCCAGCAGCCAGACGGGGAATCAGCCCCAGCATTTT,CASSQTGNQPQHF
.,TRBJ2-3,TRBV7-2,.,TGTGCCAGCAGCTTTGGACACACAGATACGCAGTATTTT,CASSFGHTDTQYF
TRBD1,TRBJ2-1,TRBV5-4,.,TGTGCCAGCAGCCCTGGACAGGGCTCCTACAATGAGCAGTTCTTC,CASSPGQGSYNEQFF
TRBD1,TRBJ2-2,TRBV4-2,once,TGTGCCAGCAGCCCCCGGGACAGGGAGACCGGGGAGCTGTTTTTT,CASSPRDRETGELFF
.,TRBJ1-5,TRBV3-1/TRBV3-2,.,TGTGCCAGCAGCCAAGCCCCTCCGGGTTTGCGCAATCAGCCCCAGCATTTT,CASSQAPPGLRNQPQHF
.,TRBJ2-1,TRBV9,.,TGTGCCAGCAGCCCCTCTGTTCCCCGCGGTGAGCAGTTCTTC,CASSPSVPRGEQFF
.,TRBJ1-2,TRBV29-1,.,TGCAGCGTTCAAGGAACTATCGGCTACACCTTC,CSVQGTIGYTF
.,TRBJ2-1,TRBV7-9,.,TGTGCCAGCAGCTTAGAAGTCAGGAAGCAGTTCTTC,CASSLEVRKQFF
TRBD2,TRBJ2-1,TRBV12-5,.,TGTGCTAGTGGGAGGACTAGCGGTTACAATGAGCAGTTCTTC,CASGRTSGYNEQFF
TRBD1,TRBJ2-7,TRBV5-5,.,TGTGCCAGCAGCGTGGACAGGAGCTCCTACGAGCAGTACTTC,CASSVDRSSYEQYF
.,TRBJ1-2,TRBV19,once,TGTGCCAGTAGGTCATCCGTGGGCAGGAACTATGGCTACACCTTC,CASRSSVGRNYGYTF
TRBD2,TRBJ2-2,TRBV28,.,TGTGCCAGCAGCCAAATACATAGCGGGGGAAGCGGGGAGCTGTTTTTT,CASSQIHSGGSGELFF
TRBD1,TRBJ2-3,TRBV6-5,.,TGTGCCAGCATCTCGGACAGGTCCACAGATACGCAGTATTTT,CASISDRSTDTQYF